These 29 T cell receptor beta chains were sequenced from one sample in a study of human T cells and chemical hapten exposure. In TCRdb, the RACE reads were re-called with MiXCR into one record per CDR3 protein. The repertoire includes 300,000 to 450,000 distinct CDR3 sequences, 5% to 6.5% of them detected once, and about 2.5% sits in the top ten. Indicated time point: pre-sensitization, week 0. The treatment here: therapeutic diphenylcyclopropenone sensitization with weekly scalp DPC. The specimen was whole blood, collected in connection with sensitization to the hapten diphenylcyclopropenone (DPC). All receptors derive from a woman between 45 and 60 years old with alopecia areata. Some clones in this sample may be carry-over from other donors' samples.

In its sample, this clonotype was seen many times. The chain is built from TRBV28 and TRBJ2-5; D gene uncertain. From germline, CDR1 is MDHEN and CDR2 SYDVKM. The CDR3 runs to 13 residues. Trimming shortened V by 7 bases and J by 2 bases, and 11 bases separated the two germline ends. The CDR3 DNA is TGTGCCAGCATGGGGAATTGGCAAGAGACCCAGTACTTC. The encoded protein is CASMGNWQETQYF.

This clonotype was counted once. The V and J genes are TRBV12-3 or TRBV12-4 and TRBJ2-2; no firm D call. V gave up 5 bases and J gave up 1 base, with 8 bases separating them. This CDR3 comprises 14 residues. In nucleotides, the CDR3 is TGTGCCAGCAGTATCTCAGGGAACACCGGGGAGCTGTTTTTT. Protein product: CASSISGNTGELFF.

This clonotype has a count of ten or more. This chain links TRBV5-1 with TRBJ2-5; possible D gene TRBD1, 6 bases. The germline V gene has CDR1 SGHRS and CDR2 YFSETQ. This CDR3 is 14 amino acids long. The V end was cut by 4 bases, the J end by 1 base, with 11 bases between. CDR3 amino acids: CASSAGVSQETQYF. The CDR3 region has the DNA TGCGCCAGCAGCGCAGGGGTAAGCCAAGAGACCCAGTACTTC. Full variable domain (missing parts from reference TRBV5-1 and TRBJ2-5): KAGVTQTPRYLIKTRGQQVTLSCSPISGHRSVSWYQQTPGQGLQFLFEYFSETQRNKGNFPGRFSGRQFSNSRSEMNVSTLELGDSALYLCASSAGVSQETQYFGPGTRLLVL.

Details on this clonotype: Since a much larger clone is just one base distant, this may be a read error. This chain connects TRBV6-5 to TRBJ2-2; the match to TRBD1 covers 8 bases. Germline assignment: CDR1 MNHEY and CDR2 SVGAGI. The CDR3 totals 16 residues. The CDR3 sequence is CDSSFGQGLNTGELFF. The DNA for the CDR3 is TGTGACAGCAGTTTTGGACAGGGCCTGAACACCGGGGAGCTGTTTTTT.

This clonotype was seen a few times. The rearrangement links TRBV5-6 to TRBJ1-2, with D unresolved. The ends were cut back, 0 bases at V and 5 bases at J, with 11 bases in the middle. Germline V gene sequence: CDR1 SGHDT, CDR2 YYEEEE. The CDR3 covers 14 residues. The CDR3 sequence: CASSLEGPGYGYTF. DNA for the CDR3: TGTGCCAGCAGCTTGGAGGGCCCGGGGTATGGCTACACCTTC.

This clonotype was picked up many times. In DNA form, the CDR3 reads TGTGCCAGTTTCACAGATACGCAGTATTTT. This translates into CASFTDTQYF. The rearrangement uses TRBV2 and TRBJ2-3, with D uncertain. Trimming shortened V by 9 bases and J by 2 bases, and 3 bases separated the two germline ends. In germline, CDR1 is SNHLY, CDR2 FYNNEI. The CDR3 has 10 residues. Looking up the rest from reference TRBV2 and TRBJ2-3 gives the full variable domain: EPEVTQTPSHQVTQMGQEVILRCVPISNHLYFYWYRQILGQKVEFLVSFYNNEISEKSEIFDDQFSVERPDGSNFTLKIRSTKLEDSAMYFCASFTDTQYFGPGTRLTVL.

This clonotype has only a few counts. The chain joins TRBV20-1 to TRBJ1-1; D may be TRBD1 (5 bases). Trimming stripped 2 bases from V and 7 bases from J, with 8 bases between. CDR1 and CDR2 (germline): DFQATT, SNEGSKA (reference sequence). This CDR3 comprises 11 residues. The CDR3 nucleotides read TGCAGTGCTAGACGGGACGGTGAAGCTTTCTTT. Translation: CSARRDGEAFF.

This clonotype has just a few counts. The chain is built from TRBV6-5 and TRBJ1-1; no definite D call. Germline V gene lookup returns CDR1 MNHEY and CDR2 SVGAGI. The CDR3 has 13 amino acids. With 5 bases removed from V and 4 bases from J, the gap between germline ends came to 11 bases. The CDR3 spells CASSAGGATEAFF. In DNA, the CDR3 is TGTGCCAGCAGTGCCGGTGGTGCCACTGAAGCTTTCTTT.

This clonotype has more than one count but fewer than ten. The chain is built from TRBV7-9 and TRBJ1-1, with D maybe TRBD1 (5 bases). V shed 5 bases and J shed 4 bases, with 11 bases lying between them. From germline, CDR1 is SEHNR and CDR2 FQNEAQ (reference sequence). The CDR3 is made up of 13 amino acids. Here the CDR3 reads CASSIPGFTEAFF. CDR3 sequence (DNA): TGTGCCAGCAGCATTCCAGGGTTCACTGAAGCTTTCTTT.

This clonotype was observed many times. The chain recombines TRBV28 with TRBJ2-5; D is perhaps TRBD1 (6 bases). This CDR3 spans 13 amino acids. V lost 4 bases, J lost 4 bases, and 10 bases lay in between. Per the germline V gene, CDR1 is MDHEN and CDR2 is SYDVKM. The CDR3: CASSSGQPETQYF. The CDR3 bases are TGTGCCAGCAGTTCCGGACAGCCAGAGACCCAGTACTTC.

The V call is TRBV28, the J call TRBJ2-3, with 10 bases identical to TRBD1. CDR1 MDHEN and CDR2 SYDVKM come from the germline V gene. V gave up 5 bases and J gave up 5 bases; unmatched junction bases: 10. The CDR3 sequence is 16 residues long. CDR3 in amino acids: CASSTLGQGKGDTQYF. CDR3 bases: TGTGCCAGCAGTACGCTGGGACAGGGGAAGGGAGATACGCAGTATTTT.

This clonotype was counted at least ten times. This sequence joins TRBV29-1 and TRBJ2-5; a weak D match, TRBD2 (6 bases). This CDR3 has 13 residues. Trimming took off 4 bases at V and 5 bases at J, with 14 bases between the two ends. Germline values: CDR1 SQVTM, CDR2 ANQGSEA. Here the CDR3 DNA reads TGCAGCGTTGCGGGGGTGTTGGGGGAGACCCAGTACTTC. Its translation is CSVAGVLGETQYF.

This clonotype was counted many times. The chain joins TRBV4-2 to TRBJ1-2, with 10 bases lining up with TRBD1. Germline V gene lookup returns CDR1 LGHNA and CDR2 YNFKEQ. CDR3 length equals 14 residues. The V segment lost 2 bases and the J segment 12 bases; nucleotides outside the gene matches: 9. The chain's CDR3 is CASSQQDRGAVNTF. For the CDR3, the DNA is TGTGCCAGCAGCCAACAGGACAGGGGGGCCGTAAACACCTTC.

This clonotype was detected only a few times. This chain links TRBV15 with TRBJ2-7; 12 positions agree with TRBD1. CDR1 is LNHNV, CDR2 YYDKDF, per germline (reference sequence). The CDR3 sequence is 18 residues long. V shed 0 bases, J shed 4 bases, and the junction held 10 bases outside the gene matches. The CDR3 DNA sequence: TGTGCCACCAGCAGAGATAAGATTGGGGGACAGGGGGCATACGAGCAGTACTTC. Its translation is CATSRDKIGGQGAYEQYF.

This clonotype was seen many times. This rearrangement joins TRBV5-6 to TRBJ2-2; 9 bases are a match to TRBD1. The germline V gene has CDR1 SGHDT and CDR2 YYEEEE. CDR3 length: 15 residues. V shed 4 bases, J shed 3 bases, and the junction held 4 bases outside the gene matches. The CDR3 is CASSGRDRDTGELFF. The CDR3 DNA reads as TGTGCCAGCAGCGGGAGGGACAGGGACACCGGGGAGCTGTTTTTT.

The V gene is TRBV27, the J gene TRBJ1-1; a possible D gene is TRBD1 (5 bases). CDR1 and CDR2 from the germline V gene are MNHEY and SMNVEV (reference sequence). V was shortened by 3 bases and J by 7 bases, with 15 bases between the two germline ends. The CDR3 is made up of 14 amino acids. The CDR3 DNA follows: TGTGCCAGCAGTTTCAGGGACGGTCGGAGTGAAGCTTTCTTT. The encoded protein is CASSFRDGRSEAFF.

This clonotype occurred many times. CDR3 residues: CASSLTSGRQETQYF. CDR3 DNA: TGTGCCAGCAGCTTGACTAGCGGGAGGCAAGAGACCCAGTACTTC. The chain uses TRBV5-5 and TRBJ2-5; 12 positions match TRBD2. The CDR3 covers 15 residues. Germline-derived CDR1 and CDR2 are SGHKS and YYEKEE (reference sequence). The trim removed 1 base at V and 2 bases at J, leaving 0 bases unmatched. Variable domain in full (rest from reference TRBV5-5 and TRBJ2-5): DAGVTQSPTHLIKTRGQQVTLRCSPISGHKSVSWYQQVLGQGPQFIFQYYEKEERGRGNFPDRFSARQFPNYSSELNVNALLLGDSALYLCASSLTSGRQETQYFGPGTRLLVL.

Written as DNA, the CDR3 is TGCAGCGCAACGGACAGGGGGCATGGCAACGAGCAGTACTTC. It is translated as CSATDRGHGNEQYF. J is TRBJ2-7 and V is TRBV29-1, with TRBD1 matching over 11 bases. Germline V CDR1 and CDR2: SQVTM, ANQGSEA. V gave up 7 bases and J gave up 5 bases; unmatched junction bases: 10. This CDR3 comprises 14 residues.

The chain joins TRBV7-2 to TRBJ1-4; D unclear. CDR1 is SGHTA and CDR2 is FQGNSA in the germline V gene. The CDR3 totals 16 residues. V lost 1 base, J lost 4 bases, and 13 bases lay in between. The CDR3 nucleotides are TGTGCCAGCAGCTTAGGGACGGCTGGGAATAATGAAAAACTGTTTTTT. This gives the protein CASSLGTAGNNEKLFF.

There are a few counts of this clonotype. This sequence joins TRBV20-1 and TRBJ2-2; D call uncertain. The germline V gene encodes CDR1 DFQATT and CDR2 SNEGSKA (reference sequence). There are 13 residues in the CDR3. Between the trimmed V and J ends, which lost 2 bases and 7 bases, there was a span of 11 bases. The CDR3 sequence is CSARSRGDGELFF. Written as DNA, the CDR3 is TGCAGTGCTAGATCCCGTGGGGACGGGGAGCTGTTTTTT.

J is TRBJ2-2 and V is TRBV10-3, with D maybe TRBD2 (7 bases). V gave up 7 bases and J gave up 1 base, with 10 bases separating them. The CDR3 runs 14 residues. Per the germline V gene, CDR1 is ENHRY and CDR2 is SYGVKD. CDR3 coding DNA: TGTGCCATCACGGGGGGCCGGAACACCGGGGAGCTGTTTTTT. Encoded protein: CAITGGRNTGELFF.

Ten or more counts support this clonotype. The V gene is TRBV29-1, the J gene TRBJ2-7, with TRBD1 identical over 7 bases. Trimming cost V 4 bases and J 2 bases; bases outside gene matches: 5. The CDR3 totals 13 residues. CDR1 SQVTM and CDR2 ANQGSEA come from the germline V gene. The CDR3: CSVGQGVAYEQYF. The CDR3 coding sequence is TGCAGCGTTGGTCAGGGGGTTGCCTACGAGCAGTACTTC.

The rearrangement links TRBV7-9 to TRBJ1-6; 8 bases are a match to TRBD1. From germline, CDR1 is SEHNR and CDR2 FQNEAQ (reference sequence). The V segment lost 2 bases and the J segment 10 bases; nucleotides outside the gene matches: 4. The CDR3 has 14 residues. The CDR3 region is CASSLSGGKSPLHF. The CDR3 DNA reads as TGTGCCAGCAGCTTATCAGGGGGCAAATCACCCCTCCACTTT.

This clonotype was seen at least ten times. The J gene is TRBJ2-7, the V gene TRBV13; D is unresolved. The CDR3 is 13 residues long. Germline V gives CDR1 PRHDT, CDR2 FYEKMQ (reference sequence). Trimming took off 0 bases at V and 6 bases at J, with 9 bases between the two ends. The CDR3 reads CASSLGAQVEQYF. CDR3 in DNA: TGTGCCAGCAGCTTAGGGGCGCAGGTCGAGCAGTACTTC.

This clonotype came up many times. This chain links TRBV29-1 with TRBJ2-7; 12 bases map to TRBD2. J gave up 2 bases and V 6 bases, and 2 bases lay outside the gene matches. CDR3 size: 13 residues. Germline lookup yields CDR1 SQVTM and CDR2 ANQGSEA. The CDR3: CSVRLAGAYEQYF. CDR3 bases: TGCAGCGTCCGACTAGCGGGGGCCTACGAGCAGTACTTC.

The chain has TRBV12-3 or TRBV12-4 and TRBJ2-3; D unclear. With 6 bases removed from V and 5 bases from J, the gap between germline ends came to 15 bases. The CDR3 length is 14 residues. The CDR3 reads CASSLSSVGDTQYF. Here the CDR3 DNA reads TGTGCCAGCAGCTTAAGTTCGGTAGGAGATACGCAGTATTTT.

This clonotype has a handful of counts. The chain links TRBV4-1 to TRBJ2-1; 9 nucleotides match TRBD2. J was trimmed by 15 bases and V by 0 bases; bases with no gene match: 12. Germline V gives CDR1 MGHRA, CDR2 YSYEKL. This CDR3 has 15 amino acids. CDR3 region: CASSQDRSGGLVRFF. The CDR3 region has the DNA TGCGCCAGCAGCCAAGATCGTAGCGGGGGCCTGGTTCGGTTCTTC.

This clonotype showed up many times. This chain connects TRBV24-1 to TRBJ2-5; D perhaps matches TRBD1 (6 bases). This CDR3 region has 15 residues. V was cut by 1 base and J by 3 bases, with 11 bases left in between. From germline, CDR1 is KGHDR and CDR2 SFDVKD. The CDR3 DNA follows: TGTGCCACCAGTGATTTAGGGCAGGGGAAAGAGACCCAGTACTTC. It translates to CATSDLGQGKETQYF.

In its sample, this clonotype was seen once. This sequence joins TRBV7-6 and TRBJ1-1; D gene uncertain. Germline V gene lookup returns CDR1 SGHVS and CDR2 FNYEAQ. The CDR3 loop spans 14 amino acids. V lost 3 bases and J 0 bases, leaving 8 bases between the germline ends. CDR3: CASSFSSMNTEAFF. As DNA, the CDR3 is TGTGCCAGCAGCTTTTCGTCCATGAACACTGAAGCTTTCTTT.